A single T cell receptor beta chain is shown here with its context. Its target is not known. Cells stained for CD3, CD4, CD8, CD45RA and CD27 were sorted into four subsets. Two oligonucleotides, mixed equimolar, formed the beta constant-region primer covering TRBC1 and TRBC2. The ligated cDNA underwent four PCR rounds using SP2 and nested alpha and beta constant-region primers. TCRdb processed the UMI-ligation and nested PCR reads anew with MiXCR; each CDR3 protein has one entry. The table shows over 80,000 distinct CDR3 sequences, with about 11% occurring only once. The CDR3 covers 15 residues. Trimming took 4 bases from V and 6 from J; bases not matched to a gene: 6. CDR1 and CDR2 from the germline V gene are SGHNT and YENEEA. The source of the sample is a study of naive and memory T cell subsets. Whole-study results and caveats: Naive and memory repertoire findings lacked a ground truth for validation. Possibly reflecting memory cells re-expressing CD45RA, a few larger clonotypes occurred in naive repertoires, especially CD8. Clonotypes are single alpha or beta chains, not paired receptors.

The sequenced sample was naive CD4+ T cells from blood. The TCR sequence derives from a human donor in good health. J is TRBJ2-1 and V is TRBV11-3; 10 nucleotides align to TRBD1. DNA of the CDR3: TGTGCCAGCAGCTCGGGACAGGGGACCTTCAATGAGCAGTTCTTC. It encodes CASSSGQGTFNEQFF.